This TCR beta chain comes out of a study of human T cells and chemical hapten exposure. Time point specified: healthy volunteer bleed at 6 weeks. Unfractionated whole blood served as the source for total RNA extraction. CDR1 and CDR2 from the germline V gene are SEHNR and FQNEAQ (reference sequence). J gave up 7 bases and V 4 bases, and 15 bases lay outside the gene matches. The CDR3 has 16 amino acids. TCRdb passed the RACE reads through MiXCR, listing each CDR3 protein once. The top ten hold 1.5% to 1.7% of the sample, which has about 82,000 distinct CDR3 sequences, over 8.5% seen once. The V gene is TRBV7-9, the J gene TRBJ2-7; 8 bases map to TRBD1. This sequence was found in a male donor in good health. Some clones in this sample may be carry-over from other donors' samples. Material: whole blood. For the CDR3, the DNA is TGTGCCAGCAGCTCGCCTAACGGACAGGGTCTAAAGGAGCAGTACTTC. It yields the protein CASSSPNGQGLKEQYF.